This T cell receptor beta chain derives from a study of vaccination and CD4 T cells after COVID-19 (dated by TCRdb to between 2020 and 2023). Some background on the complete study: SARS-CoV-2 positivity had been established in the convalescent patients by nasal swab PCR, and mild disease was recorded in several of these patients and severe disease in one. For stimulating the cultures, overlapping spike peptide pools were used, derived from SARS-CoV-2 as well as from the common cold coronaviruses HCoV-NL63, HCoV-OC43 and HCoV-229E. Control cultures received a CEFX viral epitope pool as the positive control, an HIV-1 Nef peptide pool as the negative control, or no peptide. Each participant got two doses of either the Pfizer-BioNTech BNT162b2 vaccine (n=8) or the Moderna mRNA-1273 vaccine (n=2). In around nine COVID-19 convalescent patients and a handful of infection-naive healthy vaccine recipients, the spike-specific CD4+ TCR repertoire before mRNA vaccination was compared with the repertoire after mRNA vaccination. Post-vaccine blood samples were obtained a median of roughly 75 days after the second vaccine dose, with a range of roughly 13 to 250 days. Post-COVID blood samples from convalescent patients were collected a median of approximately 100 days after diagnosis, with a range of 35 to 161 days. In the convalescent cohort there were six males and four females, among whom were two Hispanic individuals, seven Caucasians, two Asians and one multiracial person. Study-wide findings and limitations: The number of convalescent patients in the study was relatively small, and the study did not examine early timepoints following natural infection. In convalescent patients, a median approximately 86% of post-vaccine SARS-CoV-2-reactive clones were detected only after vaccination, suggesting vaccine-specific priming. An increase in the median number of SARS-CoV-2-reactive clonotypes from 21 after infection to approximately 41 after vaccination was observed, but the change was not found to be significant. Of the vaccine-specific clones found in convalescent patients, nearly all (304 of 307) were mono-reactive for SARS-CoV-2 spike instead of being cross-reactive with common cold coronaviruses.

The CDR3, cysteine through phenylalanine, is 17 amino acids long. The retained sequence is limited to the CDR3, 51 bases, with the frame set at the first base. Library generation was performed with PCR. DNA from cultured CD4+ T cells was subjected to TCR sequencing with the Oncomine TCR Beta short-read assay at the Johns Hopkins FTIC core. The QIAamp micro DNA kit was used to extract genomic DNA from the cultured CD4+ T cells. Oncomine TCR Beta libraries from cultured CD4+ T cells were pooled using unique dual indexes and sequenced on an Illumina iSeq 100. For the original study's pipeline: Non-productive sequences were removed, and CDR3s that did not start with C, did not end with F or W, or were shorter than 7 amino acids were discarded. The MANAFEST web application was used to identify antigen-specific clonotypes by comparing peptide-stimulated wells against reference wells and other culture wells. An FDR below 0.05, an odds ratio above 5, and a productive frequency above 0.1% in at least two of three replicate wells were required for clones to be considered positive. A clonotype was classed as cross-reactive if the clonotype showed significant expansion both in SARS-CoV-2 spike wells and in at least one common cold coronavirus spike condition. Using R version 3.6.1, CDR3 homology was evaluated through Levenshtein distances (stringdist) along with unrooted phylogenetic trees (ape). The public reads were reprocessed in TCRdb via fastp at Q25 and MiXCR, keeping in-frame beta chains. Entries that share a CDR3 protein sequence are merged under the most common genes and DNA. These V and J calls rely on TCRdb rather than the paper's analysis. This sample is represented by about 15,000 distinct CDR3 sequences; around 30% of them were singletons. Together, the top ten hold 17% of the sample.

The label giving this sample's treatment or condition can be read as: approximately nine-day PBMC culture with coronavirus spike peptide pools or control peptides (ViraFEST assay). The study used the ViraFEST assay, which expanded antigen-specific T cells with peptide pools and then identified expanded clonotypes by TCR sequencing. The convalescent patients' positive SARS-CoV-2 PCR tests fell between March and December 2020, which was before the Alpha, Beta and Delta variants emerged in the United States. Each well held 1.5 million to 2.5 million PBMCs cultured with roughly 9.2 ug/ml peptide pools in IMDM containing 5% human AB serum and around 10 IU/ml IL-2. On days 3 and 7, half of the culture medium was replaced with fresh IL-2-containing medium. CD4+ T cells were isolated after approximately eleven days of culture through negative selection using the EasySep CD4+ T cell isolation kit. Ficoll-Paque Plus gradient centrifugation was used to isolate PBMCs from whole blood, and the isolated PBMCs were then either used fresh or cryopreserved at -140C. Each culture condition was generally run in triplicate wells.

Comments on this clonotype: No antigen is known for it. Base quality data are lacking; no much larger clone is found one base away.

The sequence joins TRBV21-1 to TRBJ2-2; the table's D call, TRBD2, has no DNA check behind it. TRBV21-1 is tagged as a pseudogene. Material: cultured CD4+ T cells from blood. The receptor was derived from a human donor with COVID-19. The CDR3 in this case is CASSNPPAGEYTGELFF. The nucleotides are TGTGCCAGCAGCAACCCTCCAGCGGGGGAGTACACCGGGGAGCTGTTTTTT.